These 19 T cell receptor beta chains came from one sample sequenced in a study of OX40 agonist ivuxolimab in advanced cancers. The method was immunoSEQ multiplex PCR; TCRdb's version includes in-frame clones alone and lacks a portion of them. The sample consists of fewer than 45,000 clones, roughly four fifths of them appearing once. Sequenced material: CD4+ or CD8+ T cells sorted from blood, taken in a trial of the OX40 agonist ivuxolimab. Receptors originate from an adult with an advanced solid tumor such as melanoma, head and neck, liver or kidney cancer.

The V gene is TRBV10-1, the J gene TRBJ2-1, with 13 bases matching TRBD2. V gave up 4 bases and J gave up 6 bases; unmatched junction bases: 3. The CDR3 runs 15 residues. Germline V gene sequence: CDR1 WNHNN, CDR2 SYGVQD (reference sequence). CDR3 sequence: CASSGGTSGINEQFF. CDR3 coding DNA: TGCGCCAGCAGTGGGGGGACTAGCGGGATCAATGAGCAGTTCTTC.

This rearrangement joins TRBV5-4 to TRBJ1-1; D possibly corresponds to TRBD1 (6 bases). Trimming took off 0 bases at V and 4 bases at J, with 13 bases between the two ends. The CDR3 sequence is 15 residues long. Looked up from germline, CDR1 is SGHNT and CDR2 is YYREEE (reference sequence). The CDR3 loop reads CASSLGRGAPTEAFF. CDR3 coding DNA: TGTGCCAGCAGCTTGGGACGGGGGGCGCCCACTGAAGCTTTCTTT. The variable domain in full, with the rest retrieved from reference TRBV5-4 and TRBJ1-1, is ETGVTQSPTHLIKTRGQQVTLRCSSQSGHNTVSWYQQALGQGPQFIFQYYREEENGRGNFPPRFSGLQFPNYSSELNVNALELDDSALYLCASSLGRGAPTEAFFGQGTRLTVV.

This chain joins TRBV19 and TRBJ2-3; unclear D gene. The V gene lost 6 bases and the J gene lost 6 bases, with 22 bases spanning the gap. The CDR3 runs 16 residues. Germline-derived CDR1 and CDR2 are LNHDA and SQIVND (reference sequence). The CDR3 spells CASRSLLGSVGDTQYF. The DNA of the CDR3 is TGTGCCAGTAGATCGTTGTTGGGATCAGTGGGGGATACGCAGTATTTT.

This chain joins TRBV18 and TRBJ1-4; maybe TRBD1 (6 bases). Trimming stripped 0 bases from V and 12 bases from J, with 14 bases between. This CDR3 is built from 14 residues. The germline gives CDR1 KGHSH, CDR2 LQKENI. The CDR3 nucleotides read TGTGCCAGCTCACCACCGGGGTCGCACAGGGAACTGTTTTTT. Residues: CASSPPGSHRELFF.

The chain is built from TRBV6-1 and TRBJ1-1; D uncertain. Trimming cost V 3 bases and J 7 bases, with 12 bases left between them. CDR1 is MNHNS and CDR2 is SASEGT in the germline V gene. This CDR3 has 13 residues. The CDR3 sequence: CASSDSGRLEAFF. CDR3 bases: TGTGCCAGCAGTGACTCTGGTAGACTTGAAGCTTTCTTT.

This clone showed up just once. J is TRBJ2-3 and V is TRBV5-1; 12 positions match TRBD2. V trimming: 3 bases; J trimming: 4 bases; junction bases outside the gene matches: 3. This CDR3 has 15 residues. The germline V gene encodes CDR1 SGHRS and CDR2 YFSETQ. CDR3 region: CASSWASGGADTQYF. In DNA form, the CDR3 reads TGCGCCAGCAGCTGGGCTAGCGGGGGGGCAGATACGCAGTATTTT.

This sequence joins TRBV15 and TRBJ2-7; 8 bases fit TRBD1. Germline V CDR1 and CDR2: LNHNV, YYDKDF (reference sequence). J gave up 2 bases and V 2 bases, and 5 bases lay outside the gene matches. CDR3 length equals 15 residues. CDR3 protein: CATSRPGQEPYEQYF. For the CDR3, the DNA is TGTGCCACCAGCAGACCGGGACAGGAGCCCTACGAGCAGTACTTC.

The J gene is TRBJ1-1, the V gene TRBV5-1; 7 bases are shared with TRBD1. Germline lookup yields CDR1 SGHRS and CDR2 YFSETQ. The length of the CDR3 is 13 residues. V dropped 4 bases and J dropped 4; count of bases not matched to a gene: 4. CDR3 residues: CASSLRGTTEAFF. DNA of the CDR3: TGCGCCAGCAGCCTCAGGGGGACCACTGAAGCTTTCTTT.

With respect to this clone: The identical CDR3 is also encoded by other nucleotide sequences in the sample. The J gene is TRBJ2-6, the V gene TRBV19; TRBD1 or TRBD2 may be the D gene (5 bases each). CDR1 and CDR2 from the germline V gene are LNHDA and SQIVND (reference sequence). The CDR3 extends over 16 amino acids. The CDR3 is CATLPGRSSGANVLTF. CDR3 bases: TGTGCTACCTTACCGGGACGGAGCTCTGGGGCCAACGTCCTGACTTTC.

This chain connects TRBV11-2 to TRBJ2-3; tentative D call: TRBD2 (5 bases). The CDR3 is 15 residues long. V lost 2 bases, J lost 1 base, and 10 bases lay in between. Germline CDR1 reads SGHAT; CDR2 reads FQNNGV. The CDR3 sequence: CASSLFAGGTDTQYF. The CDR3 region has the DNA TGTGCCAGCAGCTTATTTGCGGGCGGCACAGATACGCAGTATTTT.

The chain links TRBV19 to TRBJ1-4; TRBD1 aligns across 9 bases. Trimming took 7 bases from V and 3 from J; bases not matched to a gene: 9. This CDR3 is 16 amino acids long. Germline CDR1 reads LNHDA; CDR2 reads SQIVND (reference sequence). The CDR3 region is CASKAGQGRANEKLFF. The CDR3 region has the DNA TGTGCCAGTAAGGCAGGACAGGGGCGGGCTAATGAAAAACTGTTTTTT. Full variable domain (rest looked up from reference TRBV19 and TRBJ1-4): DGGITQSPKYLFRKEGQNVTLSCEQNLNHDAMYWYRQDPGQGLRLIYYSQIVNDFQKGDIAEGYSVSREKKESFPLTVTSAQKNPTAFYLCASKAGQGRANEKLFFGSGTQLSVL.

The chain employs TRBV7-2 and TRBJ2-2, with 7 bases lining up with TRBD1. The CDR3 loop spans 13 amino acids. V was pared by 7 bases and J by 6 bases, with 5 bases of the junction left unmatched. Germline CDR1 and CDR2: SGHTA and FQGNSA. This CDR3 reads CASNKQGAGELFF. CDR3 nucleotide sequence: TGTGCCAGCAATAAGCAGGGGGCCGGGGAGCTGTTTTTT. The whole variable domain, filled in from reference TRBV7-2 and TRBJ2-2, reads GAGVSQSPSNKVTEKGKDVELRCDPISGHTALYWYRQSLGQGLEFLIYFQGNSAPDKSGLPSDRFSAERTGGSVSTLTIQRTQQEDSAVYLCASNKQGAGELFFGEGSRLTVL.

The V call is TRBV7-2, the J call TRBJ1-1; TRBD1 aligns across 7 bases. Per germline, CDR1 SGHTA and CDR2 FQGNSA. The CDR3 spans 17 residues. After removal of 1 base from V and 2 bases from J, the junction contained 10 bases not matched to a gene. CDR3: CASSLEGAGPLNTEAFF. The CDR3 coding sequence is TGTGCCAGCAGCTTAGAGGGGGCAGGGCCCCTAAACACTGAAGCTTTCTTT.

This clone was picked up one time. The chain recombines TRBV10-3 with TRBJ2-2; TRBD2 is a possible D gene (6 bases). The ends were cut back, 7 bases at V and 5 bases at J, with 11 bases in the middle. CDR3 length: 13 residues. CDR1 and CDR2 from the germline V gene are ENHRY and SYGVKD. The CDR3 DNA reads as TGTGCCATCAAAGGGGAGGTGACCGGGGAGCTGTTTTTT. It translates to CAIKGEVTGELFF.

The V call is TRBV19, the J call TRBJ1-1; a weak D match, TRBD1 (6 bases). The CDR3 extends over 12 amino acids. The germline V gene has CDR1 LNHDA and CDR2 SQIVND (reference sequence). The V and J ends lost 7 bases and 12 bases respectively, with 18 bases between them. The DNA of the CDR3 is TGTGCCAGTACAAGAGAGGGGGGCGAGTCTTTCTTT. Its translation is CASTREGGESFF.

The rearrangement joins TRBV29-1 to TRBJ2-6; D is uncertain. CDR3 length: 14 residues. V lost 4 bases, J lost 1 base, and 8 bases lay in between. Per the germline V gene, CDR1 is SQVTM and CDR2 is ANQGSEA. The CDR3 sequence is CSVALESGANVLTF. DNA of the CDR3: TGCAGCGTTGCTTTGGAGTCTGGGGCCAACGTCCTGACTTTC. Based on the CDR3 plus reference TRBV29-1 and TRBJ2-6, the full variable domain is SAVISQKPSRDICQRGTSLTIQCQVDSQVTMMFWYRQQPGQSLTLIATANQGSEATYESGFVIDKFPISRPNLTFSTLTVSNMSPEDSSIYLCSVALESGANVLTFGAGSRLTVL.

This clone was detected once. The CDR3 sequence: CATGDSRNEKLFF. The CDR3 DNA sequence: TGTGCCACCGGTGACAGTCGTAATGAAAAACTGTTTTTT. The V call is TRBV7-9, the J call TRBJ1-4, with D possibly TRBD1 on 5 matching bases. V was pared by 10 bases and J by 4 bases, with 13 bases between. The CDR3 totals 13 residues. Germline CDR1 is SEHNR and CDR2 is FQNEAQ (reference sequence).

The V call is TRBV5-6, the J call TRBJ2-7; 7 bases line up with TRBD1. The germline V gene has CDR1 SGHDT and CDR2 YYEEEE. V lost 2 bases, J lost 2 bases, and 7 bases stayed unmatched. The CDR3 spans 15 residues. For the CDR3, the DNA is TGTGCCAGCAGCTTCAGGACAGGAGCGGCCTACGAGCAGTACTTC. This encodes CASSFRTGAAYEQYF.

V and J are TRBV11-2 and TRBJ2-5; the D gene could be TRBD1 or TRBD2 (5 bases each). The CDR3 runs to 16 residues. Germline V lookup: CDR1 SGHAT, CDR2 FQNNGV. V was pared by 1 base and J by 2 bases, with 14 bases between. The CDR3 DNA sequence: TGTGCCAGCAGCTTAGGAAAGGGACCCACGCAAGAGACCCAGTACTTC. Translation: CASSLGKGPTQETQYF.